This T cell receptor (beta chain) is from a study of T cells in Graves' hyperthyroidism and ophthalmopathy. Reasons for excluding patients were uncontrolled infection, other autoimmune disease, pregnancy or lactation. In this sample, this clonotype turned up many times. From RNA transcripts, TCR beta CDR3 regions were amplified. The TCR CDR3 was amplified in a first-round RT-PCR using the HTBI primer set. MiXCR, applied by TCRdb to the multiplex PCR reads, yields one record per CDR3 protein. The top ten clones hold 7% to 9% of a sample with about 290,000 distinct CDR3 sequences, roughly an eighth of them seen once. Material for sequencing was blood. The receptor comes from a woman aged 40 to 55 with Graves' hyperthyroidism.

The CDR3 protein is CAITGGHYGYTF. Written as DNA, the CDR3 is TGTGCCATCACGGGAGGTCACTATGGCTACACCTTC. The chain couples TRBV10-3 to TRBJ1-2; D is unclear. Germline V lookup: CDR1 ENHRY, CDR2 SYGVKD. With 7 bases removed from V and 3 bases from J, the gap between germline ends came to 9 bases. CDR3 length equals 12 residues.